What follows describes a single T cell receptor beta chain. There is no known antigen for this receptor. No clone much larger than this one lies a single base away; base qualities are absent. The source of the sample is a study of T cell responses to AZD1222 COVID-19 vaccine (dated by TCRdb to the early 2020s). For the wider study: AZD1222 recipients given second doses at about 4 weeks or at about 12 weeks were pooled, since spike-specific TCR depth and breadth were not found to differ between the two schedules. TCR sequencing covered some 250 trial participants: 200 to 220 given two doses of AZD1222 and 26 given two doses of MenACWY control vaccine. Enrollment into the trials was organized by age into subgroups of 18-55, 56-69 and 70-plus years, and those subgroups contained roughly 150, 30 and 60 TCR-sequenced participants, respectively. Findings and caveats that apply to the study as a whole: Spike-specific TCR breadth and depth rose significantly after two AZD1222 doses compared with day 0 and with MenACWY recipients. In the small 56-69-year group, the increase in depth fell short of significance, most likely because of low power. Participants were mostly white British and included more females than males, and it was suggested by the authors that clonal diversity may have been underestimated. Conclusions about previously exposed vaccinees are limited, since just six AZD1222 recipients were seropositive for SARS-CoV-2 at baseline. Nearly half of unique spike-specific TCRs reportedly recognized epitopes outside regions mutated in the B.1.351 and B.1.1.7 variants. CD4 TCRs associated with the vaccine covered the entire spike protein, and the dominant responses were in regions 160-218 and 743-854. Because no samples from the day 14 peak response were available, repertoires could be characterized only after the peak T cell response.

Compared with germline, V lacks 7 bases and J lacks 2 bases; bases without a gene match: 7. The CDR3 runs 15 residues from the cysteine to the phenylalanine. Of the read, only the CDR3 DNA is kept; its 45 bases are in frame from base 1. Looking up the germline V gene yields CDR1 SGHTA and CDR2 FQGNSA. The CDR3 regions of human TCRbeta chains were analyzed by immunosequencing. The study's processing was this. TCRs in the repertoires were matched against a reference library of SARS-CoV-2-specific TCRs that had been generated with the MIRA antigen-specificity platform. Breadth was defined as the fraction of unique TCRs that were SARS-CoV-2-associated, and depth was defined as the fraction of total T cells that were SARS-CoV-2-associated. Each spike-specific TCR was assigned to its reactive spike region and to a CD4 or CD8 class using the MIRA data. Log10-transformed breadth and depth values were compared by one-way ANOVA with Sidak's multiple comparisons tests. TCRdb took over this immuneACCESS table, retaining in-frame rearrangements with V and J assigned. Such tables are incomplete; in checked studies, under half of the missing clones stem from an unresolved V gene, and the remainder is unexplained. That table is the source of V, J and clone size, and D and trimming were worked out from the DNA. This sample has around 140,000 clones in its table, and about 88% of those were observed once. The top ten constitute around 4.9% of the sample.

Reading the label with the study, this specimen's time point is: baseline before first vaccination. The vaccinee samples were drawn from two UK trials, COV001 and COV002, one of which was a single-blind randomized controlled phase 2/3 trial testing AZD1222 (ChAdOx1 nCoV-19) in healthy adults. Trial participant PBMC samples were collected at day 0 and day 28 after the second dose for TCRbeta chain sequencing. This specimen consisted of peripheral blood, obtained on day 0 of AZD1222 vaccination. This receptor was taken from an adult in good health. The chain is assembled from TRBV7-2 and TRBJ2-2, with TRBD2 identical over 7 junction bases. The encoded CDR3 is CASNNRDYNTGELFF. In nucleotides, the sequence is TGTGCCAGCAACAACCGGGACTACAACACCGGGGAGCTGTTTTTT.